This T cell receptor beta chain appears in the sequencing data of a study of cytomegalovirus exposure and HLA in healthy donors. In the study overall: Genotyping of about 400 donors showed that approximately 83% belonged to the Caucasian-associated ancestry cluster.

Vbeta (60) and Jbeta (13) primers were used in the PCR. Using immunoSEQ multiplex PCR, the repertoire was profiled, and TCRdb retains in-frame clones only, with some absent. The repertoire holds about 120,000 clones, with about 70% as singletons. The CDR3 has 15 residues. V shed 0 bases and J shed 7 bases, with 10 bases lying between them. Germline CDR1 is WSHSY and CDR2 is SAAADI. V gene TRBV10-2 combines with J gene TRBJ1-6, with unresolved D. What was sequenced was PBMCs. This TCR derives from a young man in good health and CMV-seropositive. CDR3 in amino acids: CASSESPYPNSPLHF. The CDR3 DNA follows: TGCGCCAGCAGTGAGTCGCCCTATCCGAATTCACCCCTCCACTTT.